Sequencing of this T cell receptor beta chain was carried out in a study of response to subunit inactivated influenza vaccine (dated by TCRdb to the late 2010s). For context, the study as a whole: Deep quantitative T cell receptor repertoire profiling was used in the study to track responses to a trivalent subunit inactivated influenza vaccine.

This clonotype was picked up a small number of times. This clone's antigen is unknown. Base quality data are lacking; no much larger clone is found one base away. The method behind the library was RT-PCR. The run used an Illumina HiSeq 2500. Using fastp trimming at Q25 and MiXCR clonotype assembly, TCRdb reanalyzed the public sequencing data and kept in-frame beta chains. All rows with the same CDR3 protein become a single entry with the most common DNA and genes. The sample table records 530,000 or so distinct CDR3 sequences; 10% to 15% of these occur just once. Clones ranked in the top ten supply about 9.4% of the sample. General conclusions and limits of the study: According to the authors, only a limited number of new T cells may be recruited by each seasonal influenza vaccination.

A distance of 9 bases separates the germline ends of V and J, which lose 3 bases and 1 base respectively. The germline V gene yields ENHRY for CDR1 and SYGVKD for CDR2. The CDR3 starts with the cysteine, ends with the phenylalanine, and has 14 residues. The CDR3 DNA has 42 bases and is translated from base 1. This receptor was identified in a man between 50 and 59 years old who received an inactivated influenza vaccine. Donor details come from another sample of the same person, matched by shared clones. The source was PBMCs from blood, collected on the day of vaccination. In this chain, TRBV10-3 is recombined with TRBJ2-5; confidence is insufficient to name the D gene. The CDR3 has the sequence CAISEFASQETQYF. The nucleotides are TGTGCCATCAGTGAATTTGCGAGCCAAGAGACCCAGTACTTC.